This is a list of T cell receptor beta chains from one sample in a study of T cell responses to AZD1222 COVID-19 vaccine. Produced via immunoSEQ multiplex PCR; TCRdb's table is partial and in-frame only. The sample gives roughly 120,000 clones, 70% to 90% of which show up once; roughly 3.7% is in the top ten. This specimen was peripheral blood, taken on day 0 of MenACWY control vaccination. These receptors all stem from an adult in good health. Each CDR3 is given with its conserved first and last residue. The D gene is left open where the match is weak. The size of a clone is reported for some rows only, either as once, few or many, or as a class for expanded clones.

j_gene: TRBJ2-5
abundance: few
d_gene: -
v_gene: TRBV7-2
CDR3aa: CASSPFSGGEETQYF
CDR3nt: TGTGCCAGCAGCCCCTTCTCGGGGGGCGAAGAGACCCAGTACTTC

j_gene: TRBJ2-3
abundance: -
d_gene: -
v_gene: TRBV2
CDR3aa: CASSQDFYSTDTQYF
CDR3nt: TGTGCCAGCAGTCAGGACTTCTATAGCACAGATACGCAGTATTTT

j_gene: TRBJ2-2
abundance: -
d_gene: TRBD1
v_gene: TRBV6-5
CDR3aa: CASRDQGDTGELFF
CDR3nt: TGTGCCAGCAGGGACCAGGGGGACACCGGGGAGCTGTTTTTT

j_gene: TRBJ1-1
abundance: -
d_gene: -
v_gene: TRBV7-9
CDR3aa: CASSPGGGGTKTEAFF
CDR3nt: TGTGCCAGCAGCCCCGGAGGGGGTGGGACTAAGACTGAAGCTTTCTTT

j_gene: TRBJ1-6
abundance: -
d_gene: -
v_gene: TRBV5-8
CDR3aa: CASSLRPSPGSPLHF
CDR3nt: TGTGCCAGCAGCTTGCGGCCGTCGCCGGGGTCACCCCTCCACTTT

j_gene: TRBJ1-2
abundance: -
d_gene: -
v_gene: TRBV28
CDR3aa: CAAQRDYGYTF
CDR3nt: TGTGCGGCCCAACGGGACTATGGCTACACCTTC

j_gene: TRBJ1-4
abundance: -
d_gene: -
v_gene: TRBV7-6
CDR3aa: CASSPAAGKLFF
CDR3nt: TGTGCCAGCAGCCCCGCCGCGGGGAAACTGTTTTTT

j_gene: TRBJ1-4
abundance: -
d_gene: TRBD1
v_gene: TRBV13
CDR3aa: CASSHGTGGVKLFF
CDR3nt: TGTGCCAGCAGCCACGGGACAGGTGGGGTAAAACTGTTTTTT

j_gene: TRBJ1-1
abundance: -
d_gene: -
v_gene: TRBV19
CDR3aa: CASQRAGGYTEAFF
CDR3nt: TGTGCCAGTCAGAGGGCCGGCGGGTACACTGAAGCTTTCTTT

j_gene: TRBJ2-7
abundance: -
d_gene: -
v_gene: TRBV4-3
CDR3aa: CASSQAAEYEQYF
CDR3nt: TGCGCCAGCAGCCAAGCCGCCGAGTACGAGCAGTACTTC

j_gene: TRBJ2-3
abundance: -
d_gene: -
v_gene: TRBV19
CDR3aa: CASSGRADTQYF
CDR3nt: TGTGCCAGTAGTGGACGGGCAGATACGCAGTATTTT

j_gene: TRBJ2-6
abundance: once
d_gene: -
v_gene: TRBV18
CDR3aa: CASSPWGGAGANVLTF
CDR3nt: TGTGCCAGCTCACCTTGGGGGGGCGCTGGGGCCAACGTCCTGACTTTC

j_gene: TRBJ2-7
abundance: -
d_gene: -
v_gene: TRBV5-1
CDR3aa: CASNPQWSGDHEQYF
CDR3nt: TGCGCCAGCAATCCTCAATGGTCAGGGGACCACGAGCAGTACTTC

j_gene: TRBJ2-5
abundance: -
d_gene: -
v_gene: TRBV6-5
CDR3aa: CASRDNSQETQYF
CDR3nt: TGTGCCAGCAGGGACAATAGCCAAGAGACCCAGTACTTC

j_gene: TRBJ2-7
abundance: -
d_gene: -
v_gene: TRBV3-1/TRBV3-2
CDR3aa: CASSPTDSPTYEQYF
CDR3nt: TGTGCCAGCAGCCCGACCGACAGTCCGACCTACGAGCAGTACTTC

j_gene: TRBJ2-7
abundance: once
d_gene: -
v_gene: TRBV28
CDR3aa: CASSSFISGPGSYEQYF
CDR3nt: TGTGCCAGCAGTTCCTTCATCTCGGGGCCCGGCTCCTACGAGCAGTACTTC

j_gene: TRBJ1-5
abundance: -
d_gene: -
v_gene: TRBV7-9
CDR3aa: CASSLDRSQPQHF
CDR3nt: TGTGCCAGCAGCTTAGACAGGTCGCAGCCCCAGCATTTT

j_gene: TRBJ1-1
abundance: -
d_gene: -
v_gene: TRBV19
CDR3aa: CASSHRVTRITEAFF
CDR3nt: TGTGCCAGTAGTCATAGGGTGACCCGGATTACTGAAGCTTTCTTT

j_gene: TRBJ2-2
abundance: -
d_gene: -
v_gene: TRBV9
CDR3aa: CASSVARQARNTGELFF
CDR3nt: TGTGCCAGCAGCGTAGCTCGACAGGCGAGGAACACCGGGGAGCTGTTTTTT

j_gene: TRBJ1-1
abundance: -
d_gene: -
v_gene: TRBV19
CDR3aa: CASRPHPGRNTEAFF
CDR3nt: TGTGCCAGTAGGCCTCACCCCGGCAGGAACACTGAAGCTTTCTTT

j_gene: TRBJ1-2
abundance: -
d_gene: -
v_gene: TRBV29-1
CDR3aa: CSVDPPRTESNYGYTF
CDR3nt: TGCAGCGTTGACCCCCCCCGGACAGAGTCTAACTATGGCTACACCTTC

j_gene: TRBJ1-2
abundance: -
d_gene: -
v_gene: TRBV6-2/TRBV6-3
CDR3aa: CASSYTFGDLGYTF
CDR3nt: TGTGCCAGCAGTTACACGTTCGGGGACCTTGGCTACACCTTC

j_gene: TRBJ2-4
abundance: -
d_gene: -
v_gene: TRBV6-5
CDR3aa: CASRGGLAKNIQYF
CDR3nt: TGTGCCAGCAGGGGGGGGCTAGCCAAAAACATTCAGTACTTC

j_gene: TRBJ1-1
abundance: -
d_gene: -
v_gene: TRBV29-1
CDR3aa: CSLPRGQPTEAFF
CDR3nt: TGCAGCCTGCCTCGAGGACAGCCCACTGAAGCTTTCTTT

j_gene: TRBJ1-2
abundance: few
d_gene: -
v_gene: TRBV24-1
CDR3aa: CATSGSYGYTF
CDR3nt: TGTGCCACCAGTGGTTCCTATGGCTACACCTTC

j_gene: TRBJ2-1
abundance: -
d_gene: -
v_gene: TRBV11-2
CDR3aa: CASSSRGQSHEQFF
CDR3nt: TGTGCCAGCAGCTCCCGGGGCCAAAGCCATGAGCAGTTCTTC

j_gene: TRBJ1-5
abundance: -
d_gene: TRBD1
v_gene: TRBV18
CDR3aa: CASSAGTGNNQPQHF
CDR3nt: TGTGCCAGCTCAGCAGGGACAGGCAACAATCAGCCCCAGCATTTT

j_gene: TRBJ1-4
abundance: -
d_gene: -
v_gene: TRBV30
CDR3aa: CAWSVLLHPGNPLYSTNEKLFF
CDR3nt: TGTGCCTGGAGTGTACTCTTACACCCAGGGAACCCCCTATACTCAACTAATGAAAAACTGTTTTTT

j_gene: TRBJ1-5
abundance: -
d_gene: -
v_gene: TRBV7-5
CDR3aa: CARSWRSQPQHF
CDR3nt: TGTGCCAGAAGCTGGCGTAGTCAGCCCCAGCATTTT

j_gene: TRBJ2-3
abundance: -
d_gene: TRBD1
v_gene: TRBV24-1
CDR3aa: CATSDPGQDTDTQYF
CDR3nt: TGTGCCACCAGTGATCCCGGACAGGACACAGATACGCAGTATTTT

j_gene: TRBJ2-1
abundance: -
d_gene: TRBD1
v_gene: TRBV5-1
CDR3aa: CASSFWNRGRVGSYNEQFF
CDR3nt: TGCGCCAGCAGCTTCTGGAACAGGGGGAGAGTAGGGTCCTACAATGAGCAGTTCTTC

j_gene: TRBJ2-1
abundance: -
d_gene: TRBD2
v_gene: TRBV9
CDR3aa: CASSVVSGGANEQFF
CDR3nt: TGTGCCAGCAGCGTAGTTAGCGGGGGGGCCAATGAGCAGTTCTTC

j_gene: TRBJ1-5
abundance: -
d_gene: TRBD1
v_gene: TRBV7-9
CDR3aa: CASSSDRGHSNQPQHF
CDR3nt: TGTGCCAGCAGCTCCGACAGGGGGCATAGCAATCAGCCCCAGCATTTT

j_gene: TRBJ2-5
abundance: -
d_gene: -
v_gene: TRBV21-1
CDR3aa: CASSMRGSSRIQETQYF
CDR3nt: TGTGCCAGCAGCATGAGGGGCAGCAGCCGGATCCAAGAGACCCAGTACTTC

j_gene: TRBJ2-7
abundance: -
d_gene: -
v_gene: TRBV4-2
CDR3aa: CASSQARGPSYEQYF
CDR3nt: TGTGCCAGCAGCCAAGCGCGAGGGCCTTCCTACGAGCAGTACTTC

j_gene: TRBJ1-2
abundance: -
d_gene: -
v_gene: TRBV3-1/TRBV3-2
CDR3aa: CASSQESDGDTSNYGYTF
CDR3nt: TGTGCCAGCAGCCAAGAGTCGGACGGTGACACGTCGAACTATGGCTACACCTTC

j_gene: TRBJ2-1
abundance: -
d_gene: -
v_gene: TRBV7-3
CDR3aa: CASSLTNNNEQFF
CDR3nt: TGTGCCAGCAGCTTAACTAATAACAATGAGCAGTTCTTC